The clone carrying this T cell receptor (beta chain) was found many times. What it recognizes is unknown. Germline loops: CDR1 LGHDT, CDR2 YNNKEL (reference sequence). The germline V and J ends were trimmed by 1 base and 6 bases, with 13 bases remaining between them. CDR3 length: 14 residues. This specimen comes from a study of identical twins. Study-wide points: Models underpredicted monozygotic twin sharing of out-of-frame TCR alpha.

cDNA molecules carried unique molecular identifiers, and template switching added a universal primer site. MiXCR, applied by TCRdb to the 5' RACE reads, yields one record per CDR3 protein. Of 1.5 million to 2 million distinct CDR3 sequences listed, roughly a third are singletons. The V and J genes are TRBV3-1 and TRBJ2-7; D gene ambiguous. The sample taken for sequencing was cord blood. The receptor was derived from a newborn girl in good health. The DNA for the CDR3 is TGTGCCAGCAGCCAAGCCAGCCGCACTTCCGAGCAGTACTTC. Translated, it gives CASSQASRTSEQYF.